This T cell receptor (beta chain) was observed in a study of blood T cells in healthy people across ages. Study background: Template switching caught about one barcoded beta molecule for each two T cells.

Next came a second PCR, run for about 7 to 11 cycles, which used a sample-barcoded 5' primer along with a J-beta primer mix. The template-switch adaptor, which had 12 random nucleotides, put a tag on each cDNA molecule. TCRdb reprocessed the 5' RACE reads via MiXCR and lists one record per CDR3 protein. The sample has 800,000 to 950,000 distinct CDR3 sequences; about 27% are singletons. V was trimmed by 10 bases and J by 5 bases, leaving 23 bases between them. This CDR3 has 15 residues. The donors, healthy Caucasians from Russia, were aged roughly 6 to 90. Per-sample PBMC isolation yielded at least 7 million cells. The data also belong to a second study, concerning T cells of mothers and their children.

The chain recombines TRBV12-3 or TRBV12-4 with TRBJ1-1, with D possibly being TRBD1 (5 bases). Source material: blood. This TCR was sampled from a woman aged 35 to 49 in good health. DNA for the CDR3: TGTGCCATTACCGGGGCCCCTAACAGGCAAACTGAAGCTTTCTTT. Protein: CAITGAPNRQTEAFF.